This T cell receptor (beta chain) is drawn from a study of T-cell memory formation after mild COVID-19. Study conclusions and caveats: In pre-infection memory, a portion of responding clones appeared, which suggested that cross-reactive memory joined. Clones that contracted from day 15 to 85 had balanced CD4/CD8; later expanders were CD4+ biased.

TCRdb used MiXCR to reprocess the 5' RACE reads, holding one entry per CDR3 protein. The table records about 190,000 distinct CDR3 sequences, roughly 23% of them present only once. This clonotype showed up just a few times. Its target is not known. Trimming removed 0 bases at V and 8 bases at J, with 32 bases between. The CDR3 has 21 amino acids. The germline CDR1 and CDR2 sequences are SGHRS and YFSETQ. Sequencing was performed on PBMCs or a T cell subset sorted from them (not recorded which). The source of this sequence is an adult woman who had mild COVID-19 (a few samples of this study predate the infection). Cell type and time point are not known. The rearrangement links TRBV5-1 to TRBJ1-4; tentative D call: TRBD1 (5 bases). Written as DNA, the CDR3 is TGCGCCAGCAGCTTGGGTCCCCATATGATGGGGGTGAGTGCGGCGGAAGAAAAACTGTTTTTT. This translates into CASSLGPHMMGVSAAEEKLFF. The complete variable domain, with remaining parts taken from reference TRBV5-1 and TRBJ1-4, reads KAGVTQTPRYLIKTRGQQVTLSCSPISGHRSVSWYQQTPGQGLQFLFEYFSETQRNKGNFPGRFSGRQFSNSRSEMNVSTLELGDSALYLCASSLGPHMMGVSAAEEKLFFGSGTQLSVL.